The 10 T cell receptor beta chains in this list originate from one sample, sequenced in a study of OX40 agonist ivuxolimab in advanced cancers. To prepare the library, the immunoSEQ multiplex PCR assay was applied. TCRdb retrieved this table from immuneACCESS and kept in-frame rearrangements only. Not all clones are present; in checked studies, unresolved V genes account for under half, and no reason is known for the remainder. The sample table shows 55,000 to 70,000 clones, and around 83% are seen once. The top ten clones comprise less than 3.5% of the sample. The specimen comprised CD4+ or CD8+ T cells sorted from blood, sampled in a trial of the OX40 agonist ivuxolimab. All receptors derive from an adult with an advanced solid tumor such as melanoma, head and neck, liver or kidney cancer.

This chain joins TRBV6-6 and TRBJ1-1, with a tentative D call TRBD1 (5 bases). The CDR3 runs 13 residues. V was shortened by 7 bases and J by 5 bases, with 14 bases between the two germline ends. CDR1 is MNHNY and CDR2 is SVGAGI in the germline V gene (reference sequence). CDR3 loop: CASTPPGGTEAFF. DNA for the CDR3: TGTGCCAGCACCCCACCGGGGGGAACTGAAGCTTTCTTT.

V and J are TRBV11-3 and TRBJ2-3; D gene unclear. The germline gives CDR1 SGHNT, CDR2 YENEEA. The CDR3 spans 14 residues. V lost 6 bases and J lost 6, with 16 bases in between. CDR3 DNA: TGTGCCAGCAGTTACCCTCTGTCAGGCGATACGCAGTATTTT. It codes for CASSYPLSGDTQYF.

This clone showed up just once. V usage is TRBV28 and J usage is TRBJ2-7, with TRBD1 matching 7 bases. J was trimmed by 0 bases and V by 4 bases; bases with no gene match: 3. The length of the CDR3 is 14 residues. Germline-derived CDR1 and CDR2 are MDHEN and SYDVKM. The DNA for the CDR3 is TGTGCCAGCAGTTCAGGACAGGCCTCCTACGAGCAGTACTTC. Its protein is CASSSGQASYEQYF.

The genes are TRBV9 and TRBJ1-1, with 11 bases matching TRBD1. The trim removed 3 bases at V and 5 bases at J, leaving 3 bases unmatched. The CDR3 is made up of 14 amino acids. Germline CDR1 is SGDLS and CDR2 is YYNGEE. The CDR3 loop is CASSAGQGETEAFF. In DNA, the CDR3 is TGTGCCAGCAGCGCGGGACAGGGGGAAACTGAAGCTTTCTTT.

The chain recombines TRBV18 with TRBJ1-1; D is unresolved. The CDR3 loop spans 14 amino acids. Germline V gives CDR1 KGHSH, CDR2 LQKENI. Trimming left V 0 bases short and J 1 base short, with 6 bases between. CDR3 in DNA: TGTGCCAGCTCACCACCGTCCGGGAACACTGAAGCTTTCTTT. Translation: CASSPPSGNTEAFF.

As regards this clone: One junction end does not reproduce the germline sequence, and a read error may be involved. V is TRBV5-4 and J is TRBJ2-7; D call uncertain. CDR1 SGHNT and CDR2 YYREEE come from the germline V gene (reference sequence). CDR3 length: 12 amino acids. The DNA for the CDR3 is TGTGCCACCAGCCGGGCTTCCTACGAGCAGTACTTC. Protein product: CATSRASYEQYF.

The V and J genes are TRBV2 and TRBJ1-6; 7 bases are a match to TRBD1. Germline V lookup: CDR1 SNHLY, CDR2 FYNNEI. The CDR3 extends over 15 amino acids. Trimming removed 0 bases from V and 7 bases from J; junction bases left unmatched: 3. The CDR3, as DNA: TGTGCCAGCAGTGAAGCCGGGACAGAAAATTCACCCCTCCACTTT. This sequence encodes CASSEAGTENSPLHF.

V usage is TRBV7-9 and J usage is TRBJ2-3; D gene ambiguous. CDR1 is SEHNR, CDR2 FQNEAQ, per germline (reference sequence). The CDR3 spans 15 residues. Trimming took 5 bases from V and 3 from J, leaving 15 bases between them. The CDR3 DNA reads as TGTGCCAGCAGCCCGTCCAGTGGGTGGACAGATACGCAGTATTTT. Its protein is CASSPSSGWTDTQYF.

Concerning this clone itself: An end of the junction differs from the germline gene, which may be a read error. The CDR3 region has the DNA TGTGCCAGCAGCTTAGGACTAGAGCGGTTCTTC. This translates into CASSLGLERFF. This chain joins TRBV11-1 and TRBJ2-1, with a tentative D call TRBD2 (6 bases). Germline CDR1 reads SGHAT; CDR2 reads FQDESV (reference sequence). This CDR3 is built from 11 residues. Filled out from reference TRBV11-1 and TRBJ2-1, the complete variable domain reads EAEVAQSPRYKITEKSQAVAFWCDPISGHATLYWYRQILGQGPELLVQFQDESVVDDSQLPKDRFSAERLKGVDSTLKIQPAELGDSAMYLCASSLGLERFFGPGTRLTVL.

The V and J genes are TRBV9 and TRBJ2-3; D is possibly TRBD1 (5 bases). The germline gives CDR1 SGDLS, CDR2 YYNGEE. The CDR3 covers 13 residues. Between the trimmed V and J ends, which lost 1 base and 5 bases, there was a span of 8 bases. CDR3 region: CASSVLGEDTQYF. Here the CDR3 DNA reads TGTGCCAGCAGCGTACTAGGGGAAGATACGCAGTATTTT.